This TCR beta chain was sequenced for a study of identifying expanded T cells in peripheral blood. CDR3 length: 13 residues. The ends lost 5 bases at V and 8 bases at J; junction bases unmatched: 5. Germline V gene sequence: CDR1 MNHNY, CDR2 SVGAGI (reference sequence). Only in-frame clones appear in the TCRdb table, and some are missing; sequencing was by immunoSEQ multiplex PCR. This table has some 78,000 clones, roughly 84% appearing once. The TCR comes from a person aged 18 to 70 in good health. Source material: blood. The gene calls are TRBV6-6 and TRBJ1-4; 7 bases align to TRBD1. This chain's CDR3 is CASSARGEEKLFF. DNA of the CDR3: TGTGCCAGCAGTGCCAGGGGGGAGGAAAAACTGTTTTTT.